The rows below give T cell receptor beta chains drawn from one sample of a study of cytomegalovirus exposure and HLA in healthy donors. TCRdb's table, derived via immunoSEQ multiplex PCR, lists solely in-frame clones and lacks some. The data show about 160,000 clones, around 80% seen once. Sequences were obtained from PBMCs. Receptors originate from a male donor in good health and CMV-seropositive. Each CDR3 is given with its conserved first and last residue. D genes are given only for firm matches. Where a row states a size, it is once, few, many or the class of an expanded clone; other rows omit it.

CDR3: CASSSRQGNQPQHF; DNA: TGTGCCAGCAGCTCCCGACAGGGCAATCAGCCCCAGCATTTT; D: -; J: TRBJ1-5; V: TRBV7-8; size: -
CDR3: CASSLRQGLATGELFF; DNA: TGTGCCAGCAGTTTGAGGCAGGGTCTCGCTACCGGGGAGCTGTTTTTT; D: -; J: TRBJ2-2; V: TRBV27; size: -
CDR3: CASSYSTSFEAFF; DNA: TGTGCCAGCAGTTACTCCACATCTTTTGAAGCTTTCTTT; D: -; J: TRBJ1-1; V: TRBV6-5; size: -
CDR3: CASRKGTGGGTGELFF; DNA: TGTGCCAGCAGAAAAGGAACAGGGGGAGGCACCGGGGAGCTGTTTTTT; D: TRBD1; J: TRBJ2-2; V: TRBV7-6; size: -
CDR3: CASSLGRGTGSYEQYF; DNA: TGTGCCAGCAGCTTAGGAAGGGGCACAGGGTCCTACGAGCAGTACTTC; D: -; J: TRBJ2-7; V: TRBV7-9; size: -
CDR3: CASSFPDRVRGQPQHF; DNA: TGTGCCAGCAGTTTTCCCGACAGGGTACGGGGCCAGCCCCAGCATTTT; D: TRBD1; J: TRBJ1-5; V: TRBV28; size: -
CDR3: CASSLHREQPQHF; DNA: TGTGCCAGCAGCTTGCACAGGGAACAGCCCCAGCATTTT; D: -; J: TRBJ1-5; V: TRBV7-8; size: -
CDR3: CASRRTGRASPLHF; DNA: TGTGCCAGCAGGCGGACAGGGAGAGCTTCACCCCTCCACTTT; D: TRBD1; J: TRBJ1-6; V: TRBV5-8; size: -
CDR3: CASSQPQAGGPYEQYF; DNA: TGTGCCAGCAGCCAGCCGCAAGCGGGAGGGCCCTACGAGCAGTACTTC; D: TRBD2; J: TRBJ2-7; V: TRBV4-2; size: -
CDR3: CATLTSGGYNEQFF; DNA: TGTGCCACTTTAACTAGCGGGGGCTACAATGAGCAGTTCTTC; D: TRBD2; J: TRBJ2-1; V: TRBV19; size: -
CDR3: CASLAGGNYEQYF; DNA: TGTGCCTCGCTAGCTGGGGGGAACTACGAGCAGTACTTC; D: -; J: TRBJ2-7; V: TRBV30; size: -
CDR3: CASSFGQGNTEAFF; DNA: TGTGCCAGCAGTTTTGGGCAGGGGAACACTGAAGCTTTCTTT; D: -; J: TRBJ1-1; V: TRBV27; size: -
CDR3: CASSPTGTGFEKLFF; DNA: TGTGCCAGCAGCCCAACCGGGACAGGGTTTGAAAAACTGTTTTTT; D: TRBD1; J: TRBJ1-4; V: TRBV7-9; size: -
CDR3: CATLPPGGMNEKLFF; DNA: TGTGCCACCCTACCACCGGGAGGGATGAATGAAAAACTGTTTTTT; D: -; J: TRBJ1-4; V: TRBV28; size: -
CDR3: CASSLEKAFPAYEQYF; DNA: TGTGCCAGCAGCTTAGAGAAAGCGTTTCCGGCCTACGAGCAGTACTTC; D: -; J: TRBJ2-7; V: TRBV11-3; size: -
CDR3: CASSFRARETQYF; DNA: TGTGCCAGCAGCTTCAGGGCCCGCGAGACCCAGTACTTC; D: -; J: TRBJ2-5; V: TRBV11-2; size: -
CDR3: CASSRQGKHEKLFF; DNA: TGTGCCAGCAGTCGACAGGGTAAACATGAAAAACTGTTTTTT; D: TRBD1; J: TRBJ1-4; V: TRBV25-1; size: -
CDR3: CASSLEGGNNARTGTDTQYF; DNA: TGCGCCAGCAGCTTGGAGGGGGGGAATAATGCGAGAACGGGCACAGATACGCAGTATTTT; D: -; J: TRBJ2-3; V: TRBV5-1; size: -
CDR3: CASSLVWEGTDTQYF; DNA: TGCGCCAGCAGCTTGGTGTGGGAGGGCACAGATACGCAGTATTTT; D: -; J: TRBJ2-3; V: TRBV5-1; size: once
CDR3: CASSFMASGRDEQFF; DNA: TGTGCCAGCAGCTTTATGGCTAGCGGGAGGGATGAGCAGTTCTTC; D: TRBD2; J: TRBJ2-1; V: TRBV13; size: -
CDR3: CASSYSAGWDGYTF; DNA: TGTGCCAGCAGTTATTCTGCAGGGTGGGATGGCTACACCTTC; D: -; J: TRBJ1-2; V: TRBV6-9; size: -
CDR3: CSSSLPSGSNTEAFF; DNA: TGTTCCAGCAGCTTACCTTCGGGGTCGAACACTGAAGCTTTCTTT; D: -; J: TRBJ1-1; V: TRBV7-9; size: once
CDR3: CASTAPGTANRGTF; DNA: TGTGCCAGCACCGCCCCCGGGACTGCTAACCGGGGGACCTTC; D: -; J: TRBJ1-2; V: TRBV6-1; size: -
CDR3: CASSRGLAGGTGELFF; DNA: TGTGCCAGCAGCCGAGGACTAGCGGGAGGAACCGGGGAGCTGTTTTTT; D: TRBD2; J: TRBJ2-2; V: TRBV7-3; size: few
CDR3: CASSQDQGSISPLHF; DNA: TGTGCCAGCAGCCAAGACCAGGGGAGCATTTCACCCCTCCACTTT; D: -; J: TRBJ1-6; V: TRBV14; size: -
CDR3: CASSGWTSGRVQETQYF; DNA: TGTGCCAGCAGTGGGTGGACTAGCGGGAGGGTCCAAGAGACCCAGTACTTC; D: TRBD2; J: TRBJ2-5; V: TRBV25-1; size: -
CDR3: CSSSFADATGNTEAFF; DNA: TGTTCCAGCAGCTTTGCCGACGCCACGGGGAACACTGAAGCTTTCTTT; D: -; J: TRBJ1-1; V: TRBV7-9; size: few
CDR3: CAISGGLVEAPQYF; DNA: TGTGCCATCAGTGGGGGACTAGTAGAGGCGCCGCAGTATTTT; D: TRBD2; J: TRBJ2-3; V: TRBV10-3; size: -
CDR3: CASSQLQGTQKFDQPQHF; DNA: TGTGCCAGCAGCCAACTTCAGGGTACACAAAAATTTGATCAGCCCCAGCATTTT; D: -; J: TRBJ1-5; V: TRBV4-2; size: -
CDR3: CASSLAGEGRETQYF; DNA: TGTGCCAGCAGCTTAGCAGGGGAGGGTAGAGAGACCCAGTACTTC; D: TRBD2; J: TRBJ2-5; V: TRBV7-2; size: -
CDR3: CASSGGSGGRDTGELFF; DNA: TGTGCCAGCAGCGGGGGGTCAGGGGGAAGAGACACCGGGGAGCTGTTTTTT; D: -; J: TRBJ2-2; V: TRBV7-6; size: -
CDR3: CASSVGQGNTEAFF; DNA: TGCGCCAGCAGCGTGGGACAGGGGAACACTGAAGCTTTCTTT; D: TRBD1; J: TRBJ1-1; V: TRBV5-1; size: -
CDR3: CASSAGFNNEQFF; DNA: TGTGCCAGCAGTGCAGGGTTCAACAATGAGCAGTTCTTC; D: -; J: TRBJ2-1; V: TRBV25-1; size: -
CDR3: CASSLEVGRAGEQFF; DNA: TGTGCCAGCAGCTTGGAGGTCGGGAGGGCCGGTGAGCAGTTCTTC; D: TRBD2; J: TRBJ2-1; V: TRBV5-6; size: -
CDR3: CASSQDKNRGQETQYF; DNA: TGTGCCAGCAGCCAAGATAAGAACAGGGGCCAAGAGACCCAGTACTTC; D: TRBD1; J: TRBJ2-5; V: TRBV4-2; size: -
CDR3: CASSVGGGQPQHF; DNA: TGTGCCAGCAGTGTTGGGGGGGGCCAGCCCCAGCATTTT; D: -; J: TRBJ1-5; V: TRBV25-1; size: -
CDR3: CASTLTGGFSNQPQHF; DNA: TGTGCCAGCACCCTGACAGGGGGTTTCAGCAATCAGCCCCAGCATTTT; D: TRBD1; J: TRBJ1-5; V: TRBV27; size: -